This TCR beta chain was observed in a study of cytomegalovirus exposure and HLA in healthy donors. There are 15 residues in the CDR3. Looked up from germline, CDR1 is LNHDA and CDR2 is SQIVND (reference sequence). Trimming took 0 bases from V and 8 from J, leaving 16 bases between them. Some clones are missing from TCRdb's copy, which holds only in-frame ones; the method was immunoSEQ multiplex PCR. The sample includes 120,000 or so clones, approximately 90% of them seen just once. This receptor was identified in a woman under 30 in good health and CMV-seronegative. The sample taken for sequencing was PBMCs. The chain links TRBV19 to TRBJ1-1, with D possibly matching TRBD1 (6 bases). DNA for the CDR3: TGTGCCAGTAGTATAGATCCCGCGAACAGGGTCGAAGCTTTCTTT. It codes for CASSIDPANRVEAFF.